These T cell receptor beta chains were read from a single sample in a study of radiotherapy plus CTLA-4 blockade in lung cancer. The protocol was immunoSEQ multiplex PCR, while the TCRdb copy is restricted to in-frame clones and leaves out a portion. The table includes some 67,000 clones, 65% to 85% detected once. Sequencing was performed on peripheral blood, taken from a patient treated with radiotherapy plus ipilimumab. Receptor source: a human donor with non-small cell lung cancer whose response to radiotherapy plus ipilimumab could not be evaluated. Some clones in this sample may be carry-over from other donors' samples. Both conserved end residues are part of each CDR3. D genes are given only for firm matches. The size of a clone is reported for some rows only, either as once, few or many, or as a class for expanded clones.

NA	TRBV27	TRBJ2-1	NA	CASSPVVGGEQFF	TGTGCCAGCAGTCCGGTAGTGGGGGGTGAGCAGTTCTTC
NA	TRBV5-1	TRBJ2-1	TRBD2	CASSLVSSGGNEQFF	TGCGCCAGCAGCTTGGTCTCTAGCGGGGGGAATGAGCAGTTCTTC
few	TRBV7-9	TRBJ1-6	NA	CASSAAIYNSPLHF	TGTGCCAGCAGCGCGGCCATCTATAATTCACCCCTCCACTTT
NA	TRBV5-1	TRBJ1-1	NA	CASSLDGQRDTEAFF	TGCGCCAGCAGCTTGGATGGACAGAGAGACACTGAAGCTTTCTTT
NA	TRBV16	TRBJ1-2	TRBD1	CASSQGTGRSYGYTF	TGTGCCAGCAGCCAAGGGACAGGGAGAAGCTATGGCTACACCTTC
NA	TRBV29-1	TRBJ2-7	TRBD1	CSAQDRGSYEQYF	TGCAGCGCTCAGGACAGGGGCTCCTACGAGCAGTACTTC
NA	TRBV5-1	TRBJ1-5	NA	CASSPTAGDQPQHF	TGCGCCAGCAGCCCGACAGCAGGAGATCAGCCCCAGCATTTT
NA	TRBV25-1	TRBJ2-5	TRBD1	CASSSGTGGETQYF	TGTGCCAGCAGTTCCGGGACAGGAGGAGAGACCCAGTACTTC
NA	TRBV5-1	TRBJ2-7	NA	CASRRTVGGYEQYF	TGCGCCAGCAGGAGGACGGTTGGAGGCTACGAGCAGTACTTC
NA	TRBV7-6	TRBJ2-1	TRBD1	CASSPGGAYNEQFF	TGTGCCAGCAGCCCAGGGGGCGCCTACAATGAGCAGTTCTTC
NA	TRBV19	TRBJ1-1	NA	CASTAGGWQGPAFF	TGTGCCAGTACCGCAGGAGGGTGGCAGGGACCGGCTTTCTTT
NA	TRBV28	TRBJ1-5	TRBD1	CASRQGNQPQHF	TGTGCCAGTAGACAGGGGAATCAGCCCCAGCATTTT
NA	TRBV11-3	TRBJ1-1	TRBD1	CASSLARDRGRATEAFF	TGTGCCAGCAGCTTAGCCCGGGACAGGGGGCGCGCCACTGAAGCTTTCTTT
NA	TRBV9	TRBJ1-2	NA	CASSVEDSNYGYTF	TGTGCCAGCAGCGTAGAGGACAGTAACTATGGCTACACCTTC
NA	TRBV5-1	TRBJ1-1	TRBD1	CASSLPGQGHTEAFF	TGCGCCAGCAGCTTGCCGGGACAGGGCCACACTGAAGCTTTCTTT
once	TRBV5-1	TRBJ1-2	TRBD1	CASRIPDRVYGYTF	TGCGCCAGCAGAATACCGGACAGGGTATATGGCTACACCTTC
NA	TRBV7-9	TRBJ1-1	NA	CASSSPRAGGIVEAFF	TGTGCCAGCAGCTCCCCCAGGGCGGGGGGAATTGTTGAAGCTTTCTTT
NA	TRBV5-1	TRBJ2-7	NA	CASSFGSTYEQYF	TGCGCCAGCAGCTTCGGGTCAACCTACGAGCAGTACTTC
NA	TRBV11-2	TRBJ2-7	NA	CASSSNQGSYEQYF	TGTGCCAGCAGCTCAAACCAGGGGAGCTACGAGCAGTACTTC
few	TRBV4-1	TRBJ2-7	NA	CASSRSGSSYEQYF	TGCGCCAGCAGCCGATCGGGGAGCTCCTACGAGCAGTACTTC
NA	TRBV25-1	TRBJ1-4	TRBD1	CASSEWTGLGEKLFF	TGTGCCAGCAGTGAATGGACAGGGCTGGGGGAAAAACTGTTTTTT
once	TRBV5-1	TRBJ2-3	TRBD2	CASSSGLAGFTDTQYF	TGCGCCAGCAGCTCGGGACTAGCGGGGTTTACAGATACGCAGTATTTT
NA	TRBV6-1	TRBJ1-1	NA	CASSEAAGVRTEAFF	TGTGCCAGCAGTGAAGCCGCAGGGGTGAGGACTGAAGCTTTCTTT
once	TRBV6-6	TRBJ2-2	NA	CASISTDRNTGELFF	TGTGCCAGCATCTCTACGGACAGGAACACCGGGGAGCTGTTTTTT
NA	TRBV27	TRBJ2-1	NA	CASSSSRGSSYNEQFF	TGTGCCAGCAGTTCATCACGGGGGAGCTCCTACAATGAGCAGTTCTTC
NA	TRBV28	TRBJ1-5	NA	CAITGGQDHQPQHF	TGTGCCATAACGGGGGGGCAGGACCATCAGCCCCAGCATTTT
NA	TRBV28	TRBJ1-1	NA	CASSLVQYTEAFF	TGTGCCAGCAGTTTGGTACAGTACACTGAAGCTTTCTTT
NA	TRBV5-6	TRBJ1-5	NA	CASSPGAGQPQHF	TGTGCCAGCAGCCCCGGCGCGGGCCAGCCCCAGCATTTT
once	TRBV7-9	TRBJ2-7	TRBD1	CASSRGQGTSEQYF	TGTGCCAGCAGCCGCGGACAGGGGACATCCGAGCAGTACTTC
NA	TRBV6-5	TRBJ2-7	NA	CASSEGGWTYEQYF	TGTGCCAGCAGTGAAGGGGGATGGACCTACGAGCAGTACTTC
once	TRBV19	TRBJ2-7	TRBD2	CASSRGLALEQYF	TGTGCCAGTAGTAGGGGACTAGCGCTCGAGCAGTACTTC
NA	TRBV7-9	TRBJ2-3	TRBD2	CASSSGLAGAGTQYF	TGTGCCAGCAGCTCCGGACTAGCGGGGGCGGGTACGCAGTATTTT
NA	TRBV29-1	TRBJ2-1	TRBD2	CSVSGTSGGVYNEQFF	TGCAGCGTCTCTGGGACTAGCGGGGGGGTCTACAATGAGCAGTTCTTC
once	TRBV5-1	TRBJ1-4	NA	CASSSGTINEKLFF	TGCGCCAGCAGCTCCGGGACAATAAATGAAAAACTGTTTTTT
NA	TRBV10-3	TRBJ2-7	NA	CAISESQRSYEQYF	TGTGCCATCAGTGAGTCGCAGCGGTCCTACGAGCAGTACTTC
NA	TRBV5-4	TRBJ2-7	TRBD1	CASRRDSDYEQYF	TGTGCCAGTCGTAGGGACAGTGATTACGAGCAGTACTTC
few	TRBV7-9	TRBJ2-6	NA	CASSLMGTGANVLTF	TGTGCCAGCAGCTTAATGGGCACTGGGGCCAACGTCCTGACTTTC